This T cell receptor beta chain is drawn from a study of T cell repertoires in cytomegalovirus infection. Looking at the study overall: Both a matching HLA type and CMV infection were indicated by public TCR beta signatures.

TCRdb redid the calling of the reads with MiXCR, one entry per CDR3 protein. The sample gives hundreds of thousands of distinct CDR3 sequences, 25% to 35% of which show up once; 15% to 25% is in the top ten. Of note for this clonotype: Its antigen is unknown.

Whole-study results and caveats: HLA-C-restricted, CMV-specific TCR beta clonotypes were dominant ex vivo.

Trimming cost V 5 bases and J 4 bases, with 11 bases left between them. Germline V gene data show CDR1 as SGHVS and CDR2 as FQNEAQ. The CDR3 spans 14 residues. The source of this sequence is a human donor in good health (CMV status not recorded). Some clones in this sample may be carry-over from other donors' samples. The sequencing used cultured PBMCs, collected from culture after CMV antigen stimulation. J is TRBJ2-2 and V is TRBV7-8, with D perhaps being TRBD1 or TRBD2 (6 bases each). The CDR3 region is CASSPRGGTGELFF. DNA for the CDR3: TGTGCCAGCAGCCCCAGGGGAGGCACCGGGGAGCTGTTTTTT.